This record concerns one T cell receptor beta chain sequence. Other DNA sequences within the sample encode an identical CDR3. The data were taken from a study of blood T cell repertoires in COVID-19. Per the authors' pipeline: Reference gene primer amplification in the assay estimated nucleated cell counts. Clones were sequenced by immunoSEQ multiplex PCR, and TCRdb holds only the in-frame ones, with some missing. The DNA was the basis for D and trimming; V, J and clone size are from that table. Here the sample spans about 210,000 clones, roughly 86% being singletons. The CDR3 extends over 12 amino acids. CDR1 is MDHEN and CDR2 is SYDVKM in the germline V gene. V was shortened by 8 bases and J by 7 bases, with 12 bases between the two germline ends.

This sequence originates from a man younger than 30 with acute COVID-19. The chain employs TRBV28 and TRBJ1-5; a possible D gene is TRBD1 (6 bases). The sequencing input was PBMCs or T cells enriched from blood (not recorded which). Here the CDR3 reads CASSRGGQPQHF. CDR3 sequence (DNA): TGTGCCAGCTCCAGGGGTGGACAGCCCCAGCATTTT.